The sequence of this T cell receptor beta chain was determined in a study of blood T cell repertoires in COVID-19. TCRdb keeps only in-frame clones here, not all; method: immunoSEQ multiplex PCR. This sample has around 63,000 clones, with more than 70% found just once. V was clipped by 9 bases and J by 2 bases; unmatched bases: 5. The CDR3 covers 13 residues. Germline V gives CDR1 KGHDR, CDR2 SFDVKD. The specimen was peripheral blood. V is TRBV24-1 and J is TRBJ1-1; 7 bases align to TRBD1. The source is a man in his sixties with COVID-19, enrolled during active disease. CDR3 nucleotide sequence: TGTGCCACCGGAAGGGACAGAAACACTGAAGCTTTCTTT. Protein: CATGRDRNTEAFF.